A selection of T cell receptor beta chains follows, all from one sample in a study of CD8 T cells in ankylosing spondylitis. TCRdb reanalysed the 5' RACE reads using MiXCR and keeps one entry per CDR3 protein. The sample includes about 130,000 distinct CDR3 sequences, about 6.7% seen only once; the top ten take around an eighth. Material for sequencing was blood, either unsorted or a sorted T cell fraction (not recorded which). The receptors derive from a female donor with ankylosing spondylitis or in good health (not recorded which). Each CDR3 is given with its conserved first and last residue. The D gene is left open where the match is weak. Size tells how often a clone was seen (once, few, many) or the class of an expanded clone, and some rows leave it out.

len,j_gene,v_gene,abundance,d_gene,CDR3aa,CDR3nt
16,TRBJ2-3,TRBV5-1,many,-,CASSSQGGLSTDTQYF,TGCGCCAGCAGCTCCCAGGGGGGCCTCAGCACAGATACGCAGTATTTT
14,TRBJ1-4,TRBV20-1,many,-,CSARDDRTDEKLFF,TGCAGTGCTAGAGATGATCGGACGGATGAAAAACTGTTTTTT
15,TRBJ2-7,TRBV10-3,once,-,CAISPLEGVPNEQYF,TGTGCCATCAGTCCCCTTGAGGGGGTGCCCAACGAGCAGTACTTC
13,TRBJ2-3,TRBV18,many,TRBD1,CASSPDRDGTQYF,TGTGCCAGCTCACCCGACAGGGACGGTACGCAGTATTTT
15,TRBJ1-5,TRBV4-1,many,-,CASSQGWGETQPQHF,TGCGCCAGCAGCCAAGGATGGGGGGAAACACAGCCCCAGCATTTT
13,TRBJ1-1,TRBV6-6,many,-,CATTGDATTEAFF,TGTGCCACCACCGGGGATGCCACGACTGAAGCTTTCTTT
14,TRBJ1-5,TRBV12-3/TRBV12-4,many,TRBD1,CASRRTGGNQPQHF,TGTGCCAGCAGACGGACAGGGGGCAATCAGCCCCAGCATTTT
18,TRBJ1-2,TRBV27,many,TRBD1,CASSLSDFWDRANYGYTF,TGTGCCAGCAGTTTATCCGACTTTTGGGACAGGGCTAACTATGGCTACACCTTC
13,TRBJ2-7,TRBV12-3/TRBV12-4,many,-,CASTRDRVKEQYF,TGTGCCAGCACCAGGGACCGCGTAAAGGAGCAGTACTTC
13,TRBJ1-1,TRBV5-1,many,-,CASSLQGTTEAFF,TGCGCCAGCAGCTTGCAGGGGACCACTGAAGCTTTCTTT
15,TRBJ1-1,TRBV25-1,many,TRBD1,CASSPEQGGVSEAFF,TGTGCCAGCAGTCCCGAACAGGGGGGAGTATCTGAAGCTTTCTTT
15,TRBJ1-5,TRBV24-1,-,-,CATSDYSNSNQPQHF,TGTGCCACCAGTGATTACAGCAATAGCAATCAGCCCCAGCATTTT
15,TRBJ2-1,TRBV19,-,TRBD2,CASSIGLAVYNEQFF,TGTGCCAGTAGTATAGGGCTAGCGGTTTACAATGAGCAGTTCTTC
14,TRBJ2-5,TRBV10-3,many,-,CATVSLSGQETQYF,TGTGCCACCGTTTCCTTGAGTGGGCAAGAGACCCAGTACTTC
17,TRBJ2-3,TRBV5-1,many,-,CASSPVMGETSTDTQYF,TGCGCCAGCAGTCCTGTTATGGGGGAAACTAGCACAGATACGCAGTATTTT
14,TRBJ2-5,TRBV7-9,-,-,CASSLATTQETQYF,TGTGCCAGCAGCTTAGCCACTACCCAAGAGACCCAGTACTTC
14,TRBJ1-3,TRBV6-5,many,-,CASSYGSVGNTIYF,TGTGCCAGCAGTTACGGGAGTGTCGGAAACACCATATATTTT
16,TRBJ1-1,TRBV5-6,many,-,CASSLSASGENTEAFF,TGTGCCAGCAGCCTCTCAGCGTCCGGGGAAAACACTGAAGCTTTCTTT
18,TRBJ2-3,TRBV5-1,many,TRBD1,CASSLDPPGQGFTDTQYF,TGCGCCAGCAGCTTGGACCCTCCCGGACAGGGATTCACAGATACGCAGTATTTT
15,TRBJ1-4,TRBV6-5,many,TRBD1,CASSYSGTGNEKLFF,TGTGCCAGCAGTTACTCCGGGACAGGGAATGAAAAACTGTTTTTT
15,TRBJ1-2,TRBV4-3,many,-,CASSQDPGHPEGYTF,TGCGCCAGCAGCCAAGATCCGGGACACCCCGAAGGCTACACCTTC
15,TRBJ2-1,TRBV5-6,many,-,CASSPDGSSYNEQFF,TGTGCCAGCAGCCCGGACGGGAGCTCCTACAATGAGCAGTTCTTC
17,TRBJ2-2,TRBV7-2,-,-,CASKPRLRARGTGELFF,TGTGCCAGCAAACCCAGACTTCGGGCGCGCGGCACCGGGGAGCTGTTTTTT
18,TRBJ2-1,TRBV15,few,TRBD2,CATSRPTLAGGPYNEQFF,TGTGCCACCAGCAGACCAACACTAGCGGGGGGCCCCTACAATGAGCAGTTCTTC
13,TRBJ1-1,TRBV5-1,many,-,CASSDPDSSEAFF,TGCGCCAGCAGCGACCCGGACAGCTCTGAAGCTTTCTTT
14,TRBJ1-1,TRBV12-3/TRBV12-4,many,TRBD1,CASTPGQGNTEAFF,TGTGCCAGCACCCCCGGACAGGGGAACACTGAAGCTTTCTTT
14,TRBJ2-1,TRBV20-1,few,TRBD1,CSASRDSSNNEQFF,TGCAGTGCTAGCCGGGACAGCTCCAACAATGAGCAGTTCTTC
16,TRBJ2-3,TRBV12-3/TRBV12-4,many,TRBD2,CASRRTSGGYTDTQYF,TGTGCCAGCAGGAGGACTAGCGGGGGGTACACAGATACGCAGTATTTT
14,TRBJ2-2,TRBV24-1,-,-,CATSDWANTGELFF,TGTGCCACCAGTGATTGGGCGAACACCGGGGAGCTGTTTTTT
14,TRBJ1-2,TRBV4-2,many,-,CASSPLSRDYGYTF,TGTGCCAGCAGCCCACTTAGCAGGGATTATGGCTACACCTTC
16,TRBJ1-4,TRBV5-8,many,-,CASSFSGAAENEKLFF,TGTGCCAGCAGCTTTTCCGGGGCTGCCGAAAATGAAAAACTGTTTTTT
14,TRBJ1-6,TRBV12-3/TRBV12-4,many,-,CASSLGQGTSPLHF,TGTGCCAGCAGTTTGGGTCAGGGAACCTCACCCCTCCACTTT
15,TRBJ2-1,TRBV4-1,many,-,CASSQSRAPQGEQFF,TGCGCCAGCAGCCAATCCAGGGCACCGCAGGGAGAGCAGTTCTTC